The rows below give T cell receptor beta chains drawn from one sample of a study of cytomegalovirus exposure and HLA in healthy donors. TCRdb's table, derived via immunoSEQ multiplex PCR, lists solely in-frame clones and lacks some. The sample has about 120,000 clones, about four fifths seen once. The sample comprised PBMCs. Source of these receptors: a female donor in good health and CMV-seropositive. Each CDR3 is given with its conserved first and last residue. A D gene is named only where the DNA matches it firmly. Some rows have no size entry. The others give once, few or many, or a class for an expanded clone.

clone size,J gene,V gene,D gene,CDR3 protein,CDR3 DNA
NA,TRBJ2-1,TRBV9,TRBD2,CASSVGLAGGLNEQFF,TGTGCCAGCAGCGTAGGACTAGCGGGGGGGCTCAATGAGCAGTTCTTC
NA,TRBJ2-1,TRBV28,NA,CASVEGSSYNEQFF,TGTGCCAGCGTCGAAGGGAGCTCCTACAATGAGCAGTTCTTC
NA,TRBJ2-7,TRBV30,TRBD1,CAWNRGPYEQYF,TGTGCCTGGAACAGGGGGCCCTACGAGCAGTACTTC
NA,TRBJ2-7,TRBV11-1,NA,CASSLKTGNYEQYF,TGTGCCAGCAGCCTAAAGACAGGCAACTACGAGCAGTACTTC
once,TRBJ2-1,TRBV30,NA,CAWSPSPHNRSSYNEQFF,TGTGCCTGGAGCCCATCCCCCCATAACAGGAGCTCCTACAATGAGCAGTTCTTC
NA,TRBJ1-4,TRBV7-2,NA,CASSFTGGPNEKLFF,TGTGCCAGCAGCTTTACCGGGGGGCCTAATGAAAAACTGTTTTTT
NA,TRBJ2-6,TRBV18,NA,CASSPLTAFSGANVLTF,TGTGCCAGCTCACCACTGACAGCATTCTCTGGGGCCAACGTCCTGACTTTC
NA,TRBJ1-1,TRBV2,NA,CASGGVLNTEAFF,TGTGCCAGCGGGGGCGTTCTGAACACTGAAGCTTTCTTT
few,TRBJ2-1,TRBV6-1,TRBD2,CASSILAGGINEQFF,TGTGCCAGCAGTATTCTAGCGGGGGGTATCAATGAGCAGTTCTTC
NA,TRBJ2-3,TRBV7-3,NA,CASSPVVGTDTQYF,TGTGCCAGCAGCCCAGTGGTGGGCACAGATACGCAGTATTTT
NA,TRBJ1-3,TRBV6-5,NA,CASRPSLPSGNTIYF,TGTGCCAGCAGGCCGAGTCTCCCCTCTGGAAACACCATATATTTT
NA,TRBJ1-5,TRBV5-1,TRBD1,CASSLGDRTSNQPQHF,TGCGCCAGCAGCTTGGGGGACAGGACGAGCAATCAGCCCCAGCATTTT
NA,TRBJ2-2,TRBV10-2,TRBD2,CASRKSGGADTGELFF,TGCGCCAGCAGGAAGAGCGGGGGGGCCGACACCGGGGAGCTGTTTTTT
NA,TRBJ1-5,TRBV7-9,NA,CASSREANQPQHF,TGTGCCAGCAGCCGAGAAGCGAATCAGCCCCAGCATTTT
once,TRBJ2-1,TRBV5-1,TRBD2,CASVGLAGGNNEQFF,TGCGCCAGCGTGGGACTAGCGGGGGGAAACAATGAGCAGTTCTTC
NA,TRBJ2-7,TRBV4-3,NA,CASSQDRGTYEQYF,TGCGCCAGCAGCCAAGACAGGGGGACTTACGAGCAGTACTTC
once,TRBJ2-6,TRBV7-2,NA,CASSFTASTAGANVLTF,TGTGCCAGCAGCTTCACTGCTTCTACAGCTGGGGCCAACGTCCTGACTTTC
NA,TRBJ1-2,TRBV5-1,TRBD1,CASEEAGGKGGYTF,TGCGCCAGCGAAGAGGCAGGGGGTAAAGGTGGCTACACCTTC
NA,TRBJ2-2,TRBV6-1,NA,CASSEYGSGELFF,TGTGCCAGCAGTGAATACGGGTCAGGGGAGCTGTTTTTT
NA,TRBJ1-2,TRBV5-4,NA,CASSQQGNYGYTF,TGTGCCAGCAGTCAGCAGGGGAACTATGGCTACACCTTC
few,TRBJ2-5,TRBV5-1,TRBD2,CASSLDLAGEETQYF,TGTGCCAGCAGCCTCGACCTAGCGGGGGAAGAGACCCAGTACTTC
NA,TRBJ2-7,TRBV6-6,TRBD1,CASSRDRSYEQYF,TGTGCCAGCAGCCGGGACAGGTCCTACGAGCAGTACTTC
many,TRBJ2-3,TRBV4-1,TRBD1,CASSQEWDRVTDTQYF,TGCGCCAGCAGCCAAGAATGGGACAGGGTTACAGATACGCAGTATTTT
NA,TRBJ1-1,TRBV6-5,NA,CASSYSRVAEPFF,TGTGCCAGCAGTTACAGCAGGGTGGCTGAACCTTTCTTT
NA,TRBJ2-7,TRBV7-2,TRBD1,CASSNRDRGHYEQYF,TGTGCCAGCAGCAACCGGGACAGGGGGCATTACGAGCAGTACTTC
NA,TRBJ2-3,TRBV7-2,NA,CASSLASWTASTDTQYF,TGTGCCAGCAGCTTAGCAAGTTGGACAGCTAGCACAGATACGCAGTATTTT
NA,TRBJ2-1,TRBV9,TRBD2,CASSLAGENNEQFF,TGTGCCAGCAGCTTAGCGGGGGAAAACAATGAGCAGTTCTTC
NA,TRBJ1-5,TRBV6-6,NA,CASSYRQTNQPQHF,TGTGCCAGCAGCTACCGACAGACCAATCAGCCCCAGCATTTT
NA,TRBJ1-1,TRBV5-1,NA,CASSLGPRGNTEAFF,TGCGCCAGCAGCTTGGGCCCCAGGGGGAACACTGAAGCTTTCTTT
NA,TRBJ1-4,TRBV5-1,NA,CASSLGLADNEKLFF,TGCGCCAGCAGCTTGGGGCTAGCGGATAATGAAAAACTGTTTTTT
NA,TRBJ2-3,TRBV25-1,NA,CASSEYGGAETDTQYF,TGTGCCAGCAGTGAATATGGGGGGGCCGAGACAGATACGCAGTATTTT
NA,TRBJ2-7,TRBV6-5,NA,CASSLNQGISYEQYF,TGTGCCAGCAGCCTCAATCAGGGGATCTCCTACGAGCAGTACTTC
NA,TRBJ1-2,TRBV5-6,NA,CASSEGGGYGYTF,TGTGCCAGCAGCGAGGGGGGGGGCTATGGCTACACCTTC
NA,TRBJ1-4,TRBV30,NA,CAWSGSPGEGEKLFF,TGTGCCTGGAGTGGATCCCCGGGGGAAGGTGAAAAACTGTTTTTT
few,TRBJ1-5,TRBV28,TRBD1,CASSLGGTGHQPQHF,TGTGCCAGCAGTTTAGGGGGGACAGGACATCAGCCCCAGCATTTT
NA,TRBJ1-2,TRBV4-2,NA,CASSQVDRGGYTF,TGTGCCAGCAGCCAAGTGGACAGAGGAGGCTACACCTTC
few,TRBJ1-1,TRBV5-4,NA,CASSLDSYEAFF,TGTGCCAGCAGCCTGGACAGCTATGAAGCTTTCTTT
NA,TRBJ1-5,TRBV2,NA,CASSEGSISNQPQHF,TGTGCCAGCAGTGAGGGCTCGATTAGCAATCAGCCCCAGCATTTT
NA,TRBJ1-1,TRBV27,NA,CASKRPGNTEAFF,TGTGCCAGCAAACGTCCGGGGAACACTGAAGCTTTCTTT
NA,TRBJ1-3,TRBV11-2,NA,CASSLVDSGNTIYF,TGTGCCAGCAGCTTAGTAGACTCTGGAAACACCATATATTTT
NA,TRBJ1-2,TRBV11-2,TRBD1,CASSLGTGHGYTF,TGTGCCAGCAGCTTAGGGACAGGGCATGGCTACACCTTC
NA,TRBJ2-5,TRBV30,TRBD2,CAWTSGVVETQYF,TGTGCCTGGACTAGCGGGGTGGTAGAGACCCAGTACTTC
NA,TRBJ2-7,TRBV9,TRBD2,CASSVGAGEIPYEQYF,TGTGCCAGCAGCGTAGGCGCGGGGGAAATCCCCTACGAGCAGTACTTC
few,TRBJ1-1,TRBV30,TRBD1,CAWALQGIGTEAFF,TGTGCCTGGGCCCTACAGGGGATCGGGACTGAAGCTTTCTTT
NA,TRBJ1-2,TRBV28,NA,CASRSGELSYTF,TGTGCCAGCAGATCCGGAGAACTAAGCTACACCTTC
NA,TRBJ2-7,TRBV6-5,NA,CASSYSKAGNYEQYF,TGTGCCAGCAGTTACTCGAAGGCAGGTAACTACGAGCAGTACTTC
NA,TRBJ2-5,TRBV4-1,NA,CASSRELAPLEQTQYF,TGCGCCAGTAGCCGGGAGTTGGCCCCCCTCGAACAGACCCAGTACTTC
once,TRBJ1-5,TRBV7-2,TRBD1,CASSLDRGRPSQPQHF,TGTGCCAGCAGCTTAGACAGGGGGCGGCCAAGCCAGCCCCAGCATTTT
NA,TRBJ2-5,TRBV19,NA,CASSSGGRQETQYF,TGTGCCAGTAGTTCCGGGGGGCGGCAAGAGACCCAGTACTTC
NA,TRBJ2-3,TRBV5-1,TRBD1,CASSLRQGEDTQYF,TGCGCCAGCAGCTTGAGGCAGGGGGAAGATACGCAGTATTTT
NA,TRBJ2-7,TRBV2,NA,CASSSKTGSYEQYF,TGTGCCAGCAGCTCGAAGACAGGAAGCTACGAGCAGTACTTC
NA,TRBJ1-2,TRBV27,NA,CASSLKRGGTNYGYTF,TGTGCCAGCAGTTTAAAGAGGGGAGGGACTAACTATGGCTACACCTTC
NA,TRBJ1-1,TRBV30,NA,CAWNLRYTEAFF,TGTGCCTGGAATTTACGGTACACTGAAGCTTTCTTT
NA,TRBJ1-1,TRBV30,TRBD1,CASHRGLNTEAFF,TGTGCCTCCCACAGGGGACTGAACACTGAAGCTTTCTTT
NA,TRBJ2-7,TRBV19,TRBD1,CASSNRDRGSYEQYF,TGTGCCAGTAGTAACCGGGACAGGGGCTCCTACGAGCAGTACTTC
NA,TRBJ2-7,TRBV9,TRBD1,CASSPGTGQSGEQYF,TGTGCCAGCAGCCCGGGGACAGGCCAGTCGGGCGAGCAGTACTTC
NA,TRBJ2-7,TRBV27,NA,CASRDPSTGSYEQYF,TGTGCCAGCCGAGATCCCTCTACAGGGTCCTACGAGCAGTACTTC